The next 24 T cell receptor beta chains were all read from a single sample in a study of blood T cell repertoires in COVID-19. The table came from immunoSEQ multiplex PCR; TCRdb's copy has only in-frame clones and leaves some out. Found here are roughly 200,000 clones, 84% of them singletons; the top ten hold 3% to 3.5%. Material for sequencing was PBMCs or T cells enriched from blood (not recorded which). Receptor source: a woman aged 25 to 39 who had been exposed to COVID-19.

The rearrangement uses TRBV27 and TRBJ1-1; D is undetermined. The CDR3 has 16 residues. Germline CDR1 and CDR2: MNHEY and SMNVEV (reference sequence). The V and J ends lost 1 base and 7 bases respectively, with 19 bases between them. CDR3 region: CASSLYRDKIRGEAFF. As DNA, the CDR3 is TGTGCCAGCAGTTTATACCGCGACAAAATCCGGGGTGAAGCTTTCTTT.

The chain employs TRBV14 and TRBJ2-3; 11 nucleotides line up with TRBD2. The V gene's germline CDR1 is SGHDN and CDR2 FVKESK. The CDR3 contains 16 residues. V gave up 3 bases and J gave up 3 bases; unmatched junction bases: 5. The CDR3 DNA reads TGTGCCAGCAGCCACCTACTAGCGGGGGTGACAGATACGCAGTATTTT. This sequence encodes CASSHLLAGVTDTQYF. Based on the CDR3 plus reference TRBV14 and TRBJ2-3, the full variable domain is EAGVTQFPSHSVIEKGQTVTLRCDPISGHDNLYWYRRVMGKEIKFLLHFVKESKQDESGMPNNRFLAERTGGTYSTLKVQPAELEDSGVYFCASSHLLAGVTDTQYFGPGTRLTVL.

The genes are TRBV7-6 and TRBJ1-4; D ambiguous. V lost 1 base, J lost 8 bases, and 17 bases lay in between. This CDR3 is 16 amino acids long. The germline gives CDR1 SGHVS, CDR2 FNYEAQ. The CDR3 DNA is TGTGCCAGCAGCTTAGGTCGGGGAGTCGCCGAGGAAAAACTGTTTTTT. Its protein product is CASSLGRGVAEEKLFF.

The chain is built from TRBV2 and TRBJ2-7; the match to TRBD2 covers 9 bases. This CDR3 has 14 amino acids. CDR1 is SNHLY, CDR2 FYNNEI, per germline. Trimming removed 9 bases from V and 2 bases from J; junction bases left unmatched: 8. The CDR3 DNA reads TGTGCCAGACGAAGACTAGCGGCCCCCTACGAGCAGTACTTC. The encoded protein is CARRRLAAPYEQYF.

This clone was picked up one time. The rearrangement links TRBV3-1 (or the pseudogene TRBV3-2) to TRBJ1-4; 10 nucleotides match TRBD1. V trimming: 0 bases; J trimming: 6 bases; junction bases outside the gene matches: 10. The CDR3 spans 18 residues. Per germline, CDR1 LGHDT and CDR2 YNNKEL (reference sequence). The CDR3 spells CASSQDSGQGGKDEKLFF. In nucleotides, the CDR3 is TGTGCCAGCAGCCAAGATTCTGGACAGGGGGGGAAGGATGAAAAACTGTTTTTT.

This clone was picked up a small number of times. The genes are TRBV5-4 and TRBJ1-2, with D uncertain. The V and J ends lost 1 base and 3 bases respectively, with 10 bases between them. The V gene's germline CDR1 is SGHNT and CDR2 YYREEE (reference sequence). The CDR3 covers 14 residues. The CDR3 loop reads CASSLYSGDYGYTF. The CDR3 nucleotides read TGTGCCAGCAGCTTGTATTCCGGGGACTATGGCTACACCTTC.

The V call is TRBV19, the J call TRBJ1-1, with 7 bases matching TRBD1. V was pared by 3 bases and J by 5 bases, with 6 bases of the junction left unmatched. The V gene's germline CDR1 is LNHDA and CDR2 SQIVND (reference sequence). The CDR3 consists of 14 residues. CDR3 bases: TGTGCCAGTAGTATTGTGGCAGGGGGTACTGAAGCTTTCTTT. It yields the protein CASSIVAGGTEAFF. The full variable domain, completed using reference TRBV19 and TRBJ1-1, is DGGITQSPKYLFRKEGQNVTLSCEQNLNHDAMYWYRQDPGQGLRLIYYSQIVNDFQKGDIAEGYSVSREKKESFPLTVTSAQKNPTAFYLCASSIVAGGTEAFFGQGTRLTVV.

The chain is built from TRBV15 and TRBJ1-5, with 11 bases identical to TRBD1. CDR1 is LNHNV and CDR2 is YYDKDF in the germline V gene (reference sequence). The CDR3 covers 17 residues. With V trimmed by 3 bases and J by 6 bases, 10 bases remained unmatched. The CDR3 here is CATSSGQGANWGQPQHF. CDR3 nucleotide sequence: TGTGCCACCAGCAGTGGACAGGGGGCAAATTGGGGTCAGCCCCAGCATTTT.

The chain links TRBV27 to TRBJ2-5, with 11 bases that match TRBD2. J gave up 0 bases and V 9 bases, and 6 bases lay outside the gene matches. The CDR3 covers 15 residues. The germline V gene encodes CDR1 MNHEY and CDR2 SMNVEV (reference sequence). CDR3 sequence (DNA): TGTGCCAGTACTCCGGGACTAGCGGACCAAGAGACCCAGTACTTC. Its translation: CASTPGLADQETQYF.

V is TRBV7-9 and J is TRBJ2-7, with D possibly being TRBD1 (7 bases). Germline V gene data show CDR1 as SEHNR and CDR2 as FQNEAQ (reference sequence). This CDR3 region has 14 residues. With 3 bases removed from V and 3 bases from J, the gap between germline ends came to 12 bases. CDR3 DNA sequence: TGTGCCAGCAGCTTTGCGGGACAGTTCTACGAGCAGTACTTC. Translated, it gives CASSFAGQFYEQYF.

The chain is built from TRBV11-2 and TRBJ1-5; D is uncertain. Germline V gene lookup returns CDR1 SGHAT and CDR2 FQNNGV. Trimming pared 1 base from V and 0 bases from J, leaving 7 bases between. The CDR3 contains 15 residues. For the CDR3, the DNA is TGTGCCAGCAGCTTAGGCCTATTTAGCAATCAGCCCCAGCATTTT. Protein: CASSLGLFSNQPQHF.

The CDR3 loop reads CASSHLGLFGTEKLFF. The CDR3 DNA reads TGTGCCAGCAGTCACCTCGGGCTCTTCGGGACAGAAAAACTGTTTTTT. V is TRBV27 and J is TRBJ1-4, with a possible D match to TRBD1 (6 bases). The CDR3 is made up of 16 amino acids. From germline, CDR1 is MNHEY and CDR2 SMNVEV (reference sequence). The germline V and J ends were trimmed by 5 bases and 8 bases, with 21 bases remaining between them.

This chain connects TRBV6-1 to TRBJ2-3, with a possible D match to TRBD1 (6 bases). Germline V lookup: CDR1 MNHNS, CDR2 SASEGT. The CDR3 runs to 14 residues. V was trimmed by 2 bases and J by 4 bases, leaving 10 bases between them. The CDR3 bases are TGTGCCAGCAGTGAAAGACAGGAGGCAGATACGCAGTATTTT. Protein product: CASSERQEADTQYF.

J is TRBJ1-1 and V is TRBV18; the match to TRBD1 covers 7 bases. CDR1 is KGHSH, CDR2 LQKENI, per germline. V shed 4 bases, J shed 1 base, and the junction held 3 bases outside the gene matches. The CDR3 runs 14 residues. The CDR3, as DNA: TGTGCCAGCTCACTAAGACAGGGGAACACTGAAGCTTTCTTT. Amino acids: CASSLRQGNTEAFF.

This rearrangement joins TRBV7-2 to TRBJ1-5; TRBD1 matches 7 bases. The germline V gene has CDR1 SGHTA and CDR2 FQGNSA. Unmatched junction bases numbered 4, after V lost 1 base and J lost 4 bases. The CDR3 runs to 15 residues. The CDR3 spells CASSLEDRENQPQHF. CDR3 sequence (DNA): TGTGCCAGCAGCTTAGAAGACAGGGAGAATCAGCCCCAGCATTTT.

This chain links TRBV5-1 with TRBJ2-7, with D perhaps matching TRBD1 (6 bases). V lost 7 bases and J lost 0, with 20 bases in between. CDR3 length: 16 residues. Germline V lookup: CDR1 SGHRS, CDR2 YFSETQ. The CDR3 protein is CASAGVGAIGSYEQYF. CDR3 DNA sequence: TGCGCCAGCGCAGGGGTTGGGGCCATAGGCTCCTACGAGCAGTACTTC.

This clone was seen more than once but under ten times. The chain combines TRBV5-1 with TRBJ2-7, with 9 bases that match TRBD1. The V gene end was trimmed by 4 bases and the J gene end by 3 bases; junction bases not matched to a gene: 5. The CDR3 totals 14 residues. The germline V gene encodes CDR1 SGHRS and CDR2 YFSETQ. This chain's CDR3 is CASSITGGGYEQYF. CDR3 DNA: TGCGCCAGCAGCATCACAGGGGGCGGCTACGAGCAGTACTTC. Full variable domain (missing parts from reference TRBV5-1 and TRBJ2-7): KAGVTQTPRYLIKTRGQQVTLSCSPISGHRSVSWYQQTPGQGLQFLFEYFSETQRNKGNFPGRFSGRQFSNSRSEMNVSTLELGDSALYLCASSITGGGYEQYFGPGTRLTVT.

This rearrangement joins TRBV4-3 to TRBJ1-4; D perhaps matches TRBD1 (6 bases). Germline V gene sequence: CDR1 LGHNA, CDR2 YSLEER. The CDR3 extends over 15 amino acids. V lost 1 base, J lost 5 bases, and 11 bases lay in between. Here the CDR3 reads CASSQGLGANEKLFF. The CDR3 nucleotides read TGCGCCAGCAGCCAAGGATTGGGGGCAAATGAAAAACTGTTTTTT.

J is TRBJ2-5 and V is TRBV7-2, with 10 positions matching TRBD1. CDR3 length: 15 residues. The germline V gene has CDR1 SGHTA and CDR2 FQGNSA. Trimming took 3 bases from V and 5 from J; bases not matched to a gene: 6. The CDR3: CASSFRDRGRETQYF. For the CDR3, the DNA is TGTGCCAGCAGCTTCCGGGACAGGGGAAGGGAGACCCAGTACTTC. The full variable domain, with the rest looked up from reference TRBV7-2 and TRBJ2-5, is GAGVSQSPSNKVTEKGKDVELRCDPISGHTALYWYRQSLGQGLEFLIYFQGNSAPDKSGLPSDRFSAERTGGSVSTLTIQRTQQEDSAVYLCASSFRDRGRETQYFGPGTRLLVL.

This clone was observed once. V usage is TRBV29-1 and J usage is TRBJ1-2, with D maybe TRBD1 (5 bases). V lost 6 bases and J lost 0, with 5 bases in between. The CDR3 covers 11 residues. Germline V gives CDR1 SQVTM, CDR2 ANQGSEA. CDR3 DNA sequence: TGCAGCGTGACAGCTAACTATGGCTACACCTTC. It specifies CSVTANYGYTF. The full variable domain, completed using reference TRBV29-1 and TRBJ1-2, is SAVISQKPSRDICQRGTSLTIQCQVDSQVTMMFWYRQQPGQSLTLIATANQGSEATYESGFVIDKFPISRPNLTFSTLTVSNMSPEDSSIYLCSVTANYGYTFGSGTRLTVV.

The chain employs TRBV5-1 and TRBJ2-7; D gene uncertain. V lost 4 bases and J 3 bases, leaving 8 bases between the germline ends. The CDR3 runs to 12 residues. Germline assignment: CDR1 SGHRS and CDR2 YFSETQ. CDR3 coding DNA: TGCGCCAGCAGCCTAACCGGCTACGAGCAGTACTTC. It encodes CASSLTGYEQYF. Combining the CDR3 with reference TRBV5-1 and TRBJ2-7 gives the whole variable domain KAGVTQTPRYLIKTRGQQVTLSCSPISGHRSVSWYQQTPGQGLQFLFEYFSETQRNKGNFPGRFSGRQFSNSRSEMNVSTLELGDSALYLCASSLTGYEQYFGPGTRLTVT.

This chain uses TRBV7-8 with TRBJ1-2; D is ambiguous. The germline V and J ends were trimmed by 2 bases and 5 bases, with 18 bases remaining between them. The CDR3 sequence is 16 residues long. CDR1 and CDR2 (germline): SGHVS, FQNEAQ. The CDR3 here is CASSLIFPTEGYGYTF. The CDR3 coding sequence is TGTGCCAGCAGCTTAATTTTCCCCACCGAGGGATATGGCTACACCTTC.

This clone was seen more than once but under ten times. CDR3 residues: CASSYSGQGSRYGYTF. The DNA for the CDR3 is TGTGCCAGCAGTTACTCCGGACAGGGGAGCCGCTATGGCTACACCTTC. J is TRBJ1-2 and V is TRBV6-2 or TRBV6-3; 9 bases fit TRBD1. Per germline, CDR1 MNHEY and CDR2 SVGEGT. This CDR3 contains 16 residues. J gave up 4 bases and V 0 bases, and 6 bases lay outside the gene matches.

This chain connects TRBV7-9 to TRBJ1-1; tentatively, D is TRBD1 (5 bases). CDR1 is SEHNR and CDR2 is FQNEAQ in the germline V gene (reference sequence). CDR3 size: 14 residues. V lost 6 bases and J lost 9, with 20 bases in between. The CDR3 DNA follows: TGTGCCAGCAGACAGCAGGAGGGGAGGCGTCAAGCTTTCTTT. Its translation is CASRQQEGRRQAFF.